This T cell receptor (beta chain) appears in the sequencing data of a study of T-cell reconstitution after alpha-beta-depleted transplantation in children. Study results and limitations: When one year had passed after transplant, most T-cell counts and diversity came from newly produced T cells.

On this clonotype: Antigen specificity is unknown. A junction end diverges from the germline sequence, so it may reflect a read error.

Using unique molecular identifiers, the investigators prepared the TCRbeta library. A single record per CDR3 protein comes from TCRdb applying MiXCR to the PCR reads. Of hundreds of thousands of distinct CDR3 sequences in the sample, roughly 24% were seen once. CDR1 SEHNR and CDR2 FQNEAQ come from the germline V gene (reference sequence). The CDR3 sequence is 14 residues long. Sequenced here: PBMCs, mostly from graft donor cells, sampled 360 days after TCRalphabeta/CD19-depleted stem cell transplant. The rearrangement uses TRBV7-9 and TRBJ1-5, with 9 bases lining up with TRBD1. The clonotype comes from a boy less than two years old who had a stem cell transplant for acute myeloid leukemia, so the T cells may come from the graft donor. CDR3 protein: CASSEGQGNRPQHF. The CDR3 DNA sequence: TGTGCCAGCAGCGAGGGACAGGGCAATCGGCCCCAGCATTTT.